Listed here is a single T cell receptor (beta chain). The data were obtained in a study of blood T cell repertoires in COVID-19. About the research overall: Specimens from acute and convalescent COVID-19 originated in the United States, Italy and Spain.

V lost 4 bases, J lost 3 bases, and 3 bases stayed unmatched. Germline V CDR1 and CDR2: LNHDA, SQIVND (reference sequence). The CDR3 runs 15 residues. Here immunoSEQ multiplex PCR was the method, and the copy in TCRdb shows in-frame clones only, minus some. The sample holds about 45,000 clones, over 75% seen once. The clonotype originates from a woman over 75 with acute or convalescent COVID-19. This sequence joins TRBV19 and TRBJ2-5; TRBD2 matches 12 bases. Source material: peripheral blood. CDR3 sequence (DNA): TGTGCCAGTAGTACAGGACTAGCGGGGAAAGAGACCCAGTACTTC. Translating it yields CASSTGLAGKETQYF.